Listed below are T cell receptor beta chains from one sample, sequenced in a study of OX40 agonist ivuxolimab in advanced cancers. Assay used: immunoSEQ multiplex PCR; TCRdb lists only in-frame clones, some missing. The sample lists 70,000 or so clones, about 85% occurring once. The specimen comprised CD4+ or CD8+ T cells sorted from blood, sampled in a trial of the OX40 agonist ivuxolimab. The source is an adult with an advanced solid tumor such as melanoma, head and neck, liver or kidney cancer. Each CDR3 is given with its conserved first and last residue. The D gene is left open where the match is weak. Expanded clones get a size class; other rows say once, few or many, or leave the size out.

cdr3_length d_call j_call clone_size v_call cdr3_nt cdr3_aa
14 . TRBJ1-1 few TRBV6-5 TGTGCCAGCAGTCCCCGAAGGGGGAACACTGAAGCTTTCTTT CASSPRRGNTEAFF
15 . TRBJ2-5 . TRBV29-1 TGCAGCGTTGATCCCGGGACCGACCCCCAAGAGACCCAGTACTTC CSVDPGTDPQETQYF
16 TRBD2 TRBJ2-5 . TRBV5-1 TGCGCCAGCAGCTTGGTCAAACTAGCGGGGGGAGAGACCCAGTACTTC CASSLVKLAGGETQYF
16 . TRBJ2-1 . TRBV27 TGTGCCAGCAGTTTAATGTCAACAGTCCTTTTGAAGGAGCAGTTCTTC CASSLMSTVLLKEQFF
15 TRBD2 TRBJ2-1 . TRBV6-5 TGTGCCAGCAGCCACACTAGCGGGGGGGCAAATGAGCAGTTCTTC CASSHTSGGANEQFF
15 . TRBJ2-7 . TRBV6-5 TGTGCCAGCAGCCCCAACCGGTGGAGGGAAAGCGAGCAGTACTTC CASSPNRWRESEQYF
17 TRBD2 TRBJ2-7 . TRBV14 TGTGCCAGCAGCCCGGGGACTAGCGGGAGCGGGACCTACGAGCAGTACTTC CASSPGTSGSGTYEQYF
15 . TRBJ1-4 . TRBV7-7 TGTGCCAGCAGCCCCGAGTTCGGGGCGGGTGAAAAACTGTTTTTT CASSPEFGAGEKLFF
15 . TRBJ1-5 . TRBV7-9 TGTGCCAGCAGCTTAGAAGGGGGGCAGCGGCAGCCCCAGCATTTT CASSLEGGQRQPQHF
15 TRBD2 TRBJ2-7 . TRBV10-3 TGTGCCAGCAAACGAACTAGCGGGAATGCCTACGAGCAGTACTTC CASKRTSGNAYEQYF
16 TRBD2 TRBJ2-1 . TRBV4-2 TGTGCCAGCAGCCAAGATTGGCGCGGGAGCTACAATGAGCAGTTCTTC CASSQDWRGSYNEQFF
14 . TRBJ1-1 . TRBV4-3 TGCGCCAGCAGCCCCGGGTCTGTGAACACTGAAGCTTTCTTT CASSPGSVNTEAFF
15 . TRBJ1-1 . TRBV6-5 TGTGCCAGCAGTTACTCCCGGGGGGCCAGCACTGAAGCTTTCTTT CASSYSRGASTEAFF
17 TRBD2 TRBJ2-3 . TRBV4-1 TGCGCCAGCAGCCAAGTCCCCGCTAGCGGGAGGTTCGATACGCAGTATTTT CASSQVPASGRFDTQYF
19 TRBD1 TRBJ2-5 . TRBV7-9 TGTGCCACCGGGGAGGGTGGATTGGACAGGGGCGGTATTTTCGGGACCCAGTACTTC CATGEGGLDRGGIFGTQYF
15 . TRBJ2-7 . TRBV19 TGTGCCAGTAGTAGACGGGCAGGCCAATCCTACGAGCAGTACTTC CASSRRAGQSYEQYF
13 . TRBJ2-2 . TRBV7-7 TGTGCTAGCAGCTTAGTTTTGATGGGGGAGCTGTTTTTT CASSLVLMGELFF
14 TRBD1 TRBJ2-3 . TRBV7-9 TGTGCCAGCAGCTCCGGGACAGGGATGGATACGCAGTATTTT CASSSGTGMDTQYF
14 . TRBJ1-2 few TRBV19 TGTGCCAGTAGTATAGGCGGGACACGCTATGGCTACACCTTC CASSIGGTRYGYTF
14 TRBD2 TRBJ2-7 . TRBV28 TGTGCCAGCAGTTTAGGTGGGAGGGCCTGGGAGCAGTACTTC CASSLGGRAWEQYF
16 TRBD1 TRBJ1-4 once TRBV27 TGTGCCAGCAGGCCAGGCAGGGGGGCAACTAATGAAAAACTGTTTTTT CASRPGRGATNEKLFF
15 TRBD2 TRBJ2-3 . TRBV30 TGTGCCTGGAGTGACGGGGGGAGTAGCACAGATACGCAGTATTTT CAWSDGGSSTDTQYF
16 TRBD2 TRBJ2-5 . TRBV18 TGTGCCAGCTCACCCCCGGGGCGGGGGGTCGGAGAGACCCAGTACTTC CASSPPGRGVGETQYF
15 TRBD2 TRBJ2-1 few TRBV5-4 TGTGCCAGCAGCCTAGGGACTAATTCATACAATGAGCAGTTCTTC CASSLGTNSYNEQFF
13 TRBD1 TRBJ2-4 . TRBV18 TGTGCCAGCGCCGGGACAGATCAAAACATTCAGTACTTC CASAGTDQNIQYF
14 . TRBJ2-3 . TRBV5-1 TGCGCCAGCAGCCAATCGACGGGGGCAGATACGCAGTATTTT CASSQSTGADTQYF
15 . TRBJ1-2 once TRBV6-5 TGTGCCAGCAGTTACAGCAGCGTCTTCAACTATGGCTACACCTTC CASSYSSVFNYGYTF
15 . TRBJ2-7 few TRBV2 TGTGCCAGCAGCACAATCCGGGACTCCTCCTACGAGCAGTACTTC CASSTIRDSSYEQYF
17 . TRBJ2-1 . TRBV7-2 TGTGCCAGCAGCCAAAGCCCCCGGGGGGCCACCTACAATGAGCAGTTCTTC CASSQSPRGATYNEQFF
14 . TRBJ2-7 once TRBV18 TGTGCCAGCTCACCACCGTACGGGATGGGGGAGCAGTACTTC CASSPPYGMGEQYF
13 . TRBJ1-2 few TRBV2 TGTGCCAGCTCAGGCCAGCTGCTCTATGGCTACACCTTC CASSGQLLYGYTF
16 . TRBJ2-3 . TRBV7-2 TGTGCCAGCAGCTTCACGGGGACCGTTGGAGCAGATACGCAGTATTTT CASSFTGTVGADTQYF
14 TRBD1 TRBJ1-1 . TRBV6-6 TGTGCCGGGACGGCAGGGGGGATGAACACTGAAGCTTTCTTT CAGTAGGMNTEAFF
14 . TRBJ2-7 . TRBV7-6 TGTGCCAGCAGACAAGCGGGCTCGACAGAGGAGCAGTACTTC CASRQAGSTEEQYF
16 . TRBJ1-2 few TRBV7-2 TGTGCCAGCAGCGTGGCTGGGGGTCAGGTCAACTATGGCTACACCTTC CASSVAGGQVNYGYTF
16 . TRBJ1-2 . TRBV6-5 TGTGCCAGCAGTTACTCGGGGGGGGCGCCAGGCAGGGGCTACACCTTC CASSYSGGAPGRGYTF
15 . TRBJ2-3 once TRBV15 TGTGCCACCAGCAGAGATGCGCGGGGCACAGATACGCAGTATTTT CATSRDARGTDTQYF
14 . TRBJ2-7 . TRBV28 TGTGCCAGCAGGCCTGGACTGATCCTCTACGAGCAGTACTTC CASRPGLILYEQYF
17 . TRBJ1-3 . TRBV7-2 TGTGCCAGCAGCTTAGAGAGAGGGTTGAAGGCTGGAAACACCATATATTTT CASSLERGLKAGNTIYF
18 TRBD2 TRBJ2-1 . TRBV12-5 TGTGCTAGTGGTAACGCCTGGACTAGCGGGGGGGCGGTTAATGAGCAGTTCTTC CASGNAWTSGGAVNEQFF
13 . TRBJ1-1 . TRBV28 TGTGCCAGCAGTCCCCTTGGGCAGGGGCAAGCTTTCTTT CASSPLGQGQAFF
17 TRBD1 TRBJ1-2 . TRBV7-8 TGTGCCAGCAGCTTATACTTCCAGGGGGCTTGGTTGGCTGGCTACACCTTC CASSLYFQGAWLAGYTF
15 TRBD1 TRBJ2-1 . TRBV7-2 TGTGCCAGCAGCTTTGACAGGGGGCCATACAATGAGCAGTTCTTC CASSFDRGPYNEQFF
15 TRBD1 TRBJ1-2 . TRBV5-6 TGTGCCAGCAGCCCTAGGGGGCAATCATGGTATGGCTACACCTTC CASSPRGQSWYGYTF
17 . TRBJ1-1 . TRBV5-6 TGTGCCAGCAGCTCCACTATGCTTGGGTCGTCCGGGCCGGAAGCTTTCTTT CASSSTMLGSSGPEAFF
15 TRBD1 TRBJ1-1 . TRBV7-9 TGTGCCAGCAGCTTAAGTGGACAGGGGCCCACTGAAGCTTTCTTT CASSLSGQGPTEAFF
17 TRBD1 TRBJ2-1 few TRBV4-3 TGCGCCAGCAGCCCAAGGCTACCGGGACAGGGGGCAAATGAGCAGTTCTTC CASSPRLPGQGANEQFF
16 TRBD2 TRBJ2-2 . TRBV7-9 TGTGCCAGCAGCTTCGTCGGGGGGGCCGAGACCGGGGAGCTGTTTTTT CASSFVGGAETGELFF
16 . TRBJ2-6 . TRBV27 TGTGCCAGCAAGTTCATGGACAGCTCTGGGGCCAACGTCCTGACTTTC CASKFMDSSGANVLTF
14 . TRBJ2-1 . TRBV7-8 TGTGCCAGCAGCTTAGCTGGGAGTCCCAATGAGCAGTTCTTC CASSLAGSPNEQFF
16 TRBD1 TRBJ1-6 . TRBV7-9 TGTGCCAGCAGCTTAGGGACAGGCTTCTATAATTCACCCCTCCACTTT CASSLGTGFYNSPLHF
14 . TRBJ1-4 . TRBV4-1 TGCGCCAGCAGCCATTATACAACTAATGAAAAACTGTTTTTT CASSHYTTNEKLFF